The 22 T cell receptor beta chains below were found in one sample sequenced in a study of OX40 agonist ivuxolimab in advanced cancers. Here immunoSEQ multiplex PCR was the method, and the copy in TCRdb shows in-frame clones only, minus some. The sample shows 60,000 to 85,000 clones, approximately 80% of them seen only once. Sequenced here: CD4+ or CD8+ T cells sorted from blood, sampled in a trial of the OX40 agonist ivuxolimab. Source of these receptors: an adult with an advanced solid tumor such as melanoma, head and neck, liver or kidney cancer.

The chain carries TRBV9 and TRBJ1-4; unclear D gene. CDR3 length: 13 amino acids. The germline gives CDR1 SGDLS, CDR2 YYNGEE. V was clipped by 2 bases and J by 5 bases, with 7 bases between them. The CDR3 sequence: CASSVTPNEKLFF. The CDR3 bases are TGTGCCAGCAGCGTCACCCCCAATGAAAAACTGTTTTTT.

This clone was observed a few times. The chain links TRBV5-1 to TRBJ2-3, with D possibly matching TRBD2 (6 bases). Trimming removed 0 bases at V and 1 base at J, with 15 bases between. Germline-derived CDR1 and CDR2 are SGHRS and YFSETQ. CDR3 size: 17 residues. The CDR3 nucleotides are TGCGCCAGCAGCTTGGCTACCTCGGGACTCGGCACAGATACGCAGTATTTT. It is translated as CASSLATSGLGTDTQYF.

The CDR3 nucleotides are TGTGCCAGCAGTCCAAACCAGGGCATCGGGGAGCTGTTTTTT. Amino acids: CASSPNQGIGELFF. The chain joins TRBV27 to TRBJ2-2; D is perhaps TRBD1 (5 bases). The V gene's germline CDR1 is MNHEY and CDR2 SMNVEV (reference sequence). This CDR3 comprises 14 residues. Trimming pared 5 bases from V and 7 bases from J, leaving 14 bases between.

The chain uses TRBV27 and TRBJ1-1, with D possibly TRBD1 on 6 matching bases. Germline V gives CDR1 MNHEY, CDR2 SMNVEV (reference sequence). V was shortened by 9 bases and J by 7 bases, with 12 bases between the two germline ends. The CDR3 loop spans 11 amino acids. The CDR3 coding sequence is TGTGCCAGTGGCAGGGGATTTGAAGCTTTCTTT. Its translation: CASGRGFEAFF.

The chain employs TRBV30 and TRBJ1-6; TRBD1 matches 9 bases. The CDR3 runs to 15 residues. The germline V gene has CDR1 GTSNPN and CDR2 SVGIG (reference sequence). After removal of 4 bases from V and 7 bases from J, the junction contained 8 bases not matched to a gene. CDR3 loop: CAWNPGQGTNSPLHF. CDR3 nucleotide sequence: TGTGCCTGGAACCCTGGACAGGGGACCAATTCACCCCTCCACTTT.

A remark on this clone: A much larger clone lies one base from this, so it may be a read error. V and J are TRBV19 and TRBJ1-1; D uncertain. Germline values: CDR1 LNHDA, CDR2 SQIVND (reference sequence). V lost 0 bases, J lost 3 bases, and 5 bases lay in between. This CDR3 has 13 amino acids. The CDR3 is CASSIDRHTEAFF. The DNA for the CDR3 is TGTGCCAGTAGTATAGACCGGCACACTGAAGCTTTCTTT.

This clone was recorded once. This rearrangement joins TRBV2 to TRBJ2-2, with TRBD2 matching 9 bases. The trim removed 2 bases at V and 5 bases at J, leaving 9 bases unmatched. The V gene's germline CDR1 is SNHLY and CDR2 FYNNEI. The CDR3 totals 17 residues. The CDR3 nucleotides read TGTGCCAGCAGTGAAAGTTTTAGCGGGAGCTTAACCGGGGAGCTGTTTTTT. Its protein is CASSESFSGSLTGELFF. Full variable domain (outside the CDR3, taken from reference TRBV2 and TRBJ2-2): EPEVTQTPSHQVTQMGQEVILRCVPISNHLYFYWYRQILGQKVEFLVSFYNNEISEKSEIFDDQFSVERPDGSNFTLKIRSTKLEDSAMYFCASSESFSGSLTGELFFGEGSRLTVL.

V is TRBV5-1 and J is TRBJ1-1, with D hard to call. CDR1 and CDR2 from the germline V gene are SGHRS and YFSETQ. V was trimmed by 3 bases and J by 3 bases, leaving 9 bases between them. This CDR3 comprises 13 residues. CDR3 residues: CASSSLGDTEAFF. CDR3 nucleotides: TGCGCCAGCAGCTCCCTCGGGGACACTGAAGCTTTCTTT.

The V call is TRBV27, the J call TRBJ1-5; D is possibly TRBD1 (5 bases). From germline, CDR1 is MNHEY and CDR2 SMNVEV (reference sequence). Trimming removed 7 bases at V and 5 bases at J, with 15 bases between. CDR3 size: 14 residues. CDR3 DNA sequence: TGTGCCAGCATTCTAGTAGGGGTACATCAGCCCCAGCATTTT. Its translation is CASILVGVHQPQHF.

The chain combines TRBV28 with TRBJ1-6; 10 bases align to TRBD1. V dropped 5 bases and J dropped 10; count of bases not matched to a gene: 5. The CDR3 extends over 14 amino acids. Germline CDR1 reads MDHEN; CDR2 reads SYDVKM. The CDR3: CASSPGQGRSPLHF. CDR3 DNA: TGTGCCAGCAGTCCGGGACAGGGGAGGTCACCCCTCCACTTT.

The chain combines TRBV18 with TRBJ2-7; TRBD1 matches at 8 bases. CDR3 length: 15 amino acids. Looked up from germline, CDR1 is KGHSH and CDR2 is LQKENI. With 1 base clipped from V and 0 bases from J, the junction kept 2 bases outside the gene matches. The CDR3 sequence: CASSPQGQGSYEQYF. The CDR3 DNA reads TGTGCCAGCTCACCACAAGGACAGGGCTCCTACGAGCAGTACTTC.

The rearrangement joins TRBV7-6 to TRBJ2-3; weak D call: TRBD1 (5 bases). Germline V lookup: CDR1 SGHVS, CDR2 FNYEAQ. The CDR3 runs to 16 residues. The V end lost 0 bases, the J end lost 0 bases, and 10 bases lay between the germline ends. The CDR3 region is CASSLALYRSTDTQYF. The CDR3 DNA is TGTGCCAGCAGCTTAGCGCTGTACAGGAGCACAGATACGCAGTATTTT.

The V and J genes are TRBV25-1 and TRBJ2-3; 11 positions match TRBD1. The CDR3 has 17 residues. Trimming took 5 bases from V and 0 from J; bases not matched to a gene: 7. Germline V lookup: CDR1 MGHDK, CDR2 SYGVNS. CDR3 DNA sequence: TGTGCCAGCAGTCCCGGGACAGGGGGTCCTAGCACAGATACGCAGTATTTT. Its protein is CASSPGTGGPSTDTQYF. Filled out from reference TRBV25-1 and TRBJ2-3, the complete variable domain reads EADIYQTPRYLVIGTGKKITLECSQTMGHDKMYWYQQDPGMELHLIHYSYGVNSTEKGDLSSESTVSRIRTEHFPLTLESARPSHTSQYLCASSPGTGGPSTDTQYFGPGTRLTVL.

This clone was observed a handful of times. This rearrangement joins TRBV28 to TRBJ2-7; a weak D match, TRBD2 (6 bases). The V end lost 2 bases, the J end lost 6 bases, and 17 bases lay between the germline ends. Germline values: CDR1 MDHEN, CDR2 SYDVKM. The CDR3 extends over 15 amino acids. The CDR3 region is CASSLSVDSGSEQYF. CDR3 sequence (DNA): TGTGCCAGCAGTTTAAGCGTTGATTCCGGGAGCGAGCAGTACTTC.

V usage is TRBV10-3 and J usage is TRBJ2-5, with TRBD2 matching over 8 bases. After removal of 3 bases from V and 5 bases from J, the junction contained 5 bases not matched to a gene. The CDR3 sequence is 14 residues long. The germline CDR1 and CDR2 sequences are ENHRY and SYGVKD. This chain's CDR3 is CAISDPAGDETQYF. The CDR3 region has the DNA TGTGCCATCAGTGACCCAGCGGGGGACGAGACCCAGTACTTC.

This sequence joins TRBV6-5 and TRBJ2-7; TRBD2 might be the D (5 bases). The CDR3 covers 14 residues. V was shortened by 5 bases and J by 0 bases, with 11 bases between the two germline ends. Germline CDR1 reads MNHEY; CDR2 reads SVGAGI. The CDR3 loop reads CASSPQGSSYEQYV. CDR3 DNA: TGTGCCAGCAGTCCCCAAGGGAGCTCCTACGAGCAGTACGTC.

This chain connects TRBV5-4 to TRBJ1-1, with D uncertain. Trimming took off 4 bases at V and 6 bases at J, with 10 bases between the two ends. In germline, CDR1 is SGHNT, CDR2 YYREEE (reference sequence). This CDR3 is 12 amino acids long. For the CDR3, the DNA is TGTGCCAGCAGCGTTGGCCCATCTGAAGCTTTCTTT. It specifies CASSVGPSEAFF.

This chain's CDR3 is CASSEGQDNYGYTF. CDR3 DNA: TGCGCCAGCAGCGAAGGACAGGATAACTATGGCTACACCTTC. This rearrangement joins TRBV5-1 to TRBJ1-2, with TRBD1 matching 7 bases. This CDR3 has 14 amino acids. The ends lost 4 bases at V and 1 base at J; junction bases unmatched: 4. Per germline, CDR1 SGHRS and CDR2 YFSETQ.

V is TRBV21-1 and J is TRBJ2-1; the table names TRBD2, a call not compared with the DNA. TRBV21-1 is marked as a pseudogene. CDR3 length: 19 residues. CDR3 bases: TGTGCCAGCAGCCTTAACCCCCTGCATCCCCGGGGTATCTACAATGAGCAGTTCTTC. Its translation is CASSLNPLHPRGIYNEQFF.

The V call is TRBV2, the J call TRBJ2-7, with TRBD2 identical over 14 bases. The CDR3 is 19 residues long. The germline V gene has CDR1 SNHLY and CDR2 FYNNEI. J was trimmed by 1 base and V by 6 bases; bases with no gene match: 14. CDR3 bases: TGTGCCAGCAGCGATATTCCGGGACTAGCGGGGGCACCTTCCTACGAGCAGTACTTC. Its protein is CASSDIPGLAGAPSYEQYF.

CDR3: CASGANLNTGELFF. CDR3 sequence (DNA): TGTGCCAGCGGAGCTAACCTCAACACCGGGGAGCTGTTTTTT. The gene calls are TRBV14 and TRBJ2-2, with D hard to call. V lost 8 bases and J lost 2, with 12 bases in between. The CDR3 consists of 14 residues. CDR1 is SGHDN and CDR2 is FVKESK in the germline V gene.

In its sample, this clone is medium-sized. The sample holds other DNA sequences that translate to the same CDR3. Here the CDR3 reads CASSLQGGNYGYTF. CDR3 nucleotide sequence: TGTGCCAGCAGTCTACAGGGTGGGAACTATGGCTACACCTTC. The chain recombines TRBV27 with TRBJ1-2; D might be TRBD1 (6 bases). Germline assignment: CDR1 MNHEY and CDR2 SMNVEV (reference sequence). Trimming left V 5 bases short and J 2 bases short, with 12 bases between. The CDR3 covers 14 residues.